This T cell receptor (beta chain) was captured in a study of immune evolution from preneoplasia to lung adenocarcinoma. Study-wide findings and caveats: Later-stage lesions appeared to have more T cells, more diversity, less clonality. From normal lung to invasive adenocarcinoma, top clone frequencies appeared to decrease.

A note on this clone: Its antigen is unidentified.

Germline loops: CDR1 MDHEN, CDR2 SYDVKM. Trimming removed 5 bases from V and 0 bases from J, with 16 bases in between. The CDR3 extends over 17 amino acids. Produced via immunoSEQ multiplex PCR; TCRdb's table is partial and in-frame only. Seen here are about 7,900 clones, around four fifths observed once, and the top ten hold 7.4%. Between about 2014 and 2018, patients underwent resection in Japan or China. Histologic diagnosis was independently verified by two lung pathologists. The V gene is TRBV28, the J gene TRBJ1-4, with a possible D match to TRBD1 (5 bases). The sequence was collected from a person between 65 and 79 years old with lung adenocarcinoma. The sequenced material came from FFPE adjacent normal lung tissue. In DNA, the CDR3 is TGTGCCAGCAGTCCCTCAGGGAGTAGGGCAACTAATGAAAAACTGTTTTTT. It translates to CASSPSGSRATNEKLFF.